This T cell receptor (beta chain) emerged from a study of shared clonotypes between healthy human individuals. In regard to this clone: Its target is unknown.

Study-level findings and limits: The four-donor shared clonotypes exceeded non-shared clonotypes in generation probability, with non-shared ones scoring lower.

V shed 2 bases, J shed 5 bases, and the junction held 6 bases outside the gene matches. This CDR3 region has 16 residues. Germline V gives CDR1 SGHNT, CDR2 YYREEE (reference sequence). Method: immunoSEQ multiplex PCR; TCRdb's copy keeps in-frame clones and lacks some. The data contain 2,100,000 or so clones, approximately 94% of them singletons. The chain uses TRBV5-4 and TRBJ2-5; 13 positions agree with TRBD2. Sequenced input: naive CD4+ T cells sorted from blood. The subset is: CD45RA+ positively selected. This receptor was identified in a man aged 18 to 29 in good health. In DNA, the CDR3 is TGTGCCAGCAGCTTAAGGACTAGCGGGAGTTTGGAGACCCAGTACTTC. It translates to CASSLRTSGSLETQYF.